This T cell receptor beta chain was retrieved from a study of T cell responses to AZD1222 COVID-19 vaccine. Study-level points and caveats: A rise in Spike-specific TCR breadth and depth followed two AZD1222 doses. In the spike-specific TCR repertoire, nearly half reportedly target unmutated variant regions.

Assay used: immunoSEQ multiplex PCR; TCRdb lists only in-frame clones, some missing. The sample lists some 81,000 clones, roughly 85% occurring once. The V gene's germline CDR1 is LGHDT and CDR2 YNNKEL (reference sequence). The CDR3 sequence is 14 residues long. The ends were cut back, 1 base at V and 6 bases at J, with 12 bases in the middle. Worth noting for this clone: What it recognizes is unknown.

The rearrangement uses TRBV3-1 (or the pseudogene TRBV3-2) and TRBJ1-1; no definite D call. The sequence was collected from an adult who received the AZD1222 COVID-19 vaccine. Sequencing used peripheral blood, obtained 28 days after the second AZD1222 dose. The CDR3 spells CASSQATGEAEAFF. CDR3 coding DNA: TGTGCCAGCAGCCAAGCAACCGGGGAGGCTGAAGCTTTCTTT.